This T cell receptor beta chain came from a study of tumor-infiltrating lymphocytes in localized non-small cell lung cancer. In the study overall: From each patient, both tumor and uninvolved lung, non-adjacent to tumor, were sampled.

About this clone: The target antigen is unknown.

Assay used: immunoSEQ multiplex PCR; TCRdb lists only in-frame clones, some missing. The sample contains thousands of clones, around 70% of which appear only once. Study conclusions and caveats: Immunotypes IM1 and IM2 had similar TCR-derived T-cell fractions.

V was trimmed by 4 bases and J by 4 bases, leaving 13 bases between them. Looked up from germline, CDR1 is LGHNT and CDR2 is FRNRAP. The CDR3 has 14 amino acids. Sequenced sample: lung tumor tissue. The clonotype originates from a human donor with non-small cell lung cancer. The chain couples TRBV12-5 to TRBJ1-2; tentatively, D is TRBD1 (5 bases). The CDR3 reads CASGSAGVGYGYTF. The DNA of the CDR3 is TGTGCTAGTGGTTCGGCGGGGGTAGGCTATGGCTACACCTTC.